The 32 T cell receptor beta chains presented below share a single source sample, sequenced in a study of cytomegalovirus exposure and HLA in healthy donors. PCR employed 60 Vbeta and 13 Jbeta primers. Assay: immunoSEQ multiplex PCR; the TCRdb copy retains only in-frame clones and omits some. This table holds nearly 110,000 clones, 76% found once. The sample taken for sequencing was PBMCs. The receptors stem from a man between 18 and 29 years old in good health and CMV-seronegative.

The V and J genes are TRBV27 and TRBJ2-5; no reliable D call. This CDR3 spans 10 amino acids. CDR1 and CDR2 from the germline V gene are MNHEY and SMNVEV (reference sequence). Trimming took off 5 bases at V and 8 bases at J, with 6 bases between the two ends. CDR3 bases: TGTGCCAGCAGTCCTTTTACCCAGTACTTC. Its translation: CASSPFTQYF.

This chain links TRBV18 with TRBJ1-1; a weak D match, TRBD1 (5 bases). The V gene's germline CDR1 is KGHSH and CDR2 LQKENI. The length of the CDR3 is 13 residues. V lost 3 bases, J lost 1 base, and 6 bases lay in between. CDR3 residues: CASSPQGNTEAFF. The CDR3 bases are TGTGCCAGCTCACCCCAGGGGAACACTGAAGCTTTCTTT.

The genes are TRBV4-3 and TRBJ1-4; D remains unclear. This CDR3 comprises 13 residues. The V end was cut by 1 base, the J end by 8 bases, with 8 bases between. Germline V gives CDR1 LGHNA, CDR2 YSLEER. CDR3 coding DNA: TGCGCCAGCAGCCAAGTAAACGGGGAAAAACTGTTTTTT. This sequence encodes CASSQVNGEKLFF.

J is TRBJ2-1 and V is TRBV6-4; 13 bases are a match to TRBD2. The CDR3 covers 15 residues. Germline-derived CDR1 and CDR2 are MRHNA and SNTAGT. V shed 5 bases and J 9 bases; nucleotides not matched to a gene: 7. The CDR3 loop is CASSSTSGGAGEQFF. CDR3 bases: TGTGCCAGCAGTTCAACTAGCGGGGGGGCAGGTGAGCAGTTCTTC.

This clone showed up just a few times. Other nucleotide sequences in the sample specify the same CDR3. The V and J genes are TRBV4-3 and TRBJ2-3, with TRBD2 matching 11 bases. CDR3 length equals 16 residues. Germline lookup yields CDR1 LGHNA and CDR2 YSLEER. Trimming took 0 bases from V and 4 from J; bases not matched to a gene: 3. The CDR3 region has the DNA TGCGCCAGCAGCCAAGATTTAGCGGGGGGGCCAGATACGCAGTATTTT. It is translated as CASSQDLAGGPDTQYF.

The chain employs TRBV4-2 and TRBJ2-1, with D possibly being TRBD2 (6 bases). Germline V lookup: CDR1 LGHNA, CDR2 YNFKEQ. This CDR3 has 17 residues. With 6 bases removed from V and 5 bases from J, the gap between germline ends came to 23 bases. This CDR3 is CASRQRDGGLVHNEQFF. The DNA of the CDR3 is TGTGCCAGCAGGCAACGCGACGGGGGTCTAGTCCACAATGAGCAGTTCTTC.

The chain uses TRBV6-5 and TRBJ2-7; D unclear. The V end was cut by 6 bases, the J end by 5 bases, with 11 bases between. This CDR3 has 12 residues. Germline loops: CDR1 MNHEY, CDR2 SVGAGI. CDR3 DNA sequence: TGTGCCAGCAGCCAAGCGAGCCACGAGCAGTACTTC. Encoded protein: CASSQASHEQYF.

Details on this clone: Relative to the germline gene, one junction end is altered; a read error may explain this. The chain combines TRBV7-7 with TRBJ2-2; 8 positions agree with TRBD2. This CDR3 is 14 amino acids long. Per the germline V gene, CDR1 is SSHAT and CDR2 is FNYEAQ (reference sequence). CDR3 bases: TGTGCTAGCACCCTCGGGGGGGCGTCCGGGGAGCTGTTTTTT. It encodes CASTLGGASGELFF.

This clone was seen more than once but under ten times. The chain joins TRBV18 to TRBJ2-7; 8 bases align to TRBD1. Unmatched junction bases numbered 3, after V lost 1 base and J lost 1 base. Germline CDR1 reads KGHSH; CDR2 reads LQKENI. CDR3 size: 15 residues. In DNA form, the CDR3 reads TGTGCCAGCTCACCACGGGACAGGCCTTCCTACGAGCAGTACTTC. Protein product: CASSPRDRPSYEQYF.

The V call is TRBV7-9, the J call TRBJ2-3, with 9 bases identical to TRBD2. This CDR3 is built from 16 residues. The germline gives CDR1 SEHNR, CDR2 FQNEAQ (reference sequence). V shed 1 base, J shed 5 bases, and the junction held 7 bases outside the gene matches. This CDR3 reads CASSLDLRGGEDTQYF. Here the CDR3 DNA reads TGTGCCAGCAGCTTAGACCTGCGGGGGGGGGAAGATACGCAGTATTTT.

V usage is TRBV5-4 and J usage is TRBJ2-7; 7 bases agree with TRBD1. CDR3 length: 15 residues. In germline, CDR1 is SGHNT, CDR2 YYREEE (reference sequence). The V and J ends lost 0 bases and 5 bases, in that order; junction bases with no gene match: 8. DNA for the CDR3: TGTGCCAGCAGCTTGGTGGGCAGGGGGATGCACGAGCAGTACTTC. Its protein product is CASSLVGRGMHEQYF.

The J gene is TRBJ2-7, the V gene TRBV6-6, with 11 bases that match TRBD2. The germline V gene has CDR1 MNHNY and CDR2 SVGAGI (reference sequence). The CDR3 runs to 14 residues. The V gene end was trimmed by 6 bases and the J gene end by 4 bases; junction bases not matched to a gene: 5. CDR3 sequence: CASSQLAGAYEQYF. The CDR3 bases are TGTGCCAGCAGCCAACTAGCGGGGGCGTACGAGCAGTACTTC.

The chain links TRBV7-6 to TRBJ2-7; 7 bases match TRBD2. Germline V gene sequence: CDR1 SGHVS, CDR2 FNYEAQ. V was clipped by 0 bases and J by 6 bases; unmatched bases: 2. This CDR3 is 13 amino acids long. CDR3 DNA sequence: TGTGCCAGCAGCTTAGCGGGAGGGGCCGAGCAGTACTTC. Protein product: CASSLAGGAEQYF.

The chain is built from TRBV7-3 and TRBJ2-1; TRBD2 matches 11 bases. J was trimmed by 9 bases and V by 0 bases; bases with no gene match: 1. Germline lookup yields CDR1 SGHTA and CDR2 FQGTGA. The CDR3 has 14 residues. CDR3 region: CASSLTGTSGEQFF. As DNA, the CDR3 is TGTGCCAGCAGCTTAACCGGGACTAGCGGTGAGCAGTTCTTC.

This clone has more than one count but fewer than ten. V usage is TRBV2 and J usage is TRBJ1-3, with 8 bases fitting TRBD1. The CDR3 is 15 residues long. V lost 6 bases and J lost 2; bases outside the gene matches: 6. Germline assignment: CDR1 SNHLY and CDR2 FYNNEI. For the CDR3, the DNA is TGTGCCAGCAGGGATCAGGGGGCAACTGGAAACACCATATATTTT. Amino acids: CASRDQGATGNTIYF.

In the case of this clone: A read error may produce the germline difference seen at one junction end. The V gene is TRBV4-2, the J gene TRBJ1-2; 11 bases align to TRBD1. The CDR3 length is 14 residues. Germline V gene data show CDR1 as LGHNA and CDR2 as YNFKEQ. As DNA, the CDR3 is TGTGCCAGCAGCCAGCCGGGACAGGGGGACGGCTACCCCTTC. Translating gives CASSQPGQGDGYPF.

V usage is TRBV29-1 and J usage is TRBJ2-5, with D perhaps TRBD1 (5 bases). Germline CDR1 reads SQVTM; CDR2 reads ANQGSEA. The CDR3 is 11 amino acids. V lost 7 bases and J lost 3, with 9 bases in between. Here the CDR3 DNA reads TGCAGCGGGGGCAGAGAAGAGACCCAGTACTTC. This translates into CSGGREETQYF.

Concerning this clone itself: Its ends do not fully match the called genes, so a read error is possible. The V call is TRBV7-9, the J call TRBJ1-2; no definite D call. The CDR3 has 12 amino acids. Germline V CDR1 and CDR2: SEHNR, FQNEAQ (reference sequence). The CDR3 DNA reads as TGTGCCAGCAGCCAAGGACTAAAGGGCTACCCCTTC. It is translated as CASSQGLKGYPF.

In nucleotides, the CDR3 is TGCGCCAGCAGCCTGGACAGTCTGGATGGGGCTTTCTTT. Translating gives CASSLDSLDGAFF. This chain connects TRBV5-1 to TRBJ1-1; TRBD1 might be the D (6 bases). V lost 4 bases and J lost 11, with 18 bases in between. Germline loops: CDR1 SGHRS, CDR2 YFSETQ. The CDR3 runs to 13 residues.

This clone came up a few times. This chain connects TRBV19 to TRBJ1-2; tentatively, D is TRBD1 (6 bases). Germline V lookup: CDR1 LNHDA, CDR2 SQIVND (reference sequence). The CDR3 contains 14 residues. V was cut by 5 bases and J by 0 bases, with 10 bases left in between. CDR3 in DNA: TGTGCCAGTAGTCTGGACAGTCCTAACTATGGCTACACCTTC. Protein product: CASSLDSPNYGYTF.

This clone was observed a few times. V usage is TRBV10-1 and J usage is TRBJ1-1; 9 nucleotides agree with TRBD1. V lost 11 bases to trimming and J lost 3 bases; unmatched junction nucleotides: 13. The CDR3 has 15 residues. Per germline, CDR1 WNHNN and CDR2 SYGVQD (reference sequence). CDR3 DNA: TGCGCCGCATCCCCTCACGACAGGGGGTACACTGAAGCTTTCTTT. Amino acid sequence: CAASPHDRGYTEAFF.

The chain joins TRBV5-5 to TRBJ1-4; the D is unclear. V shed 0 bases and J shed 2 bases, with 8 bases lying between them. Germline assignment: CDR1 SGHKS and CDR2 YYEKEE (reference sequence). The CDR3 is 15 residues long. The CDR3 spells CASSLAPGTNEKLFF. CDR3 sequence (DNA): TGTGCCAGCAGCTTGGCCCCGGGTACTAATGAAAAACTGTTTTTT. The variable domain in full, with the rest retrieved from reference TRBV5-5 and TRBJ1-4, is DAGVTQSPTHLIKTRGQQVTLRCSPISGHKSVSWYQQVLGQGPQFIFQYYEKEERGRGNFPDRFSARQFPNYSSELNVNALLLGDSALYLCASSLAPGTNEKLFFGSGTQLSVL.

Note on this clone: A junction end diverges from the germline sequence, so it may reflect a read error. The sample holds other DNA sequences that translate to the same CDR3. J is TRBJ2-7 and V is TRBV6-5, with TRBD1 matching 8 bases. The germline gives CDR1 MNHEY, CDR2 SVGAGI. The CDR3 is made up of 15 amino acids. CDR3 in amino acids: CASSLSPQGAYEQYF. The CDR3 DNA reads as TGCGCCAGCAGTTTATCCCCACAGGGGGCCTACGAGCAGTACTTC.

As regards this clone: The identical CDR3 is also encoded by other nucleotide sequences in the sample. V is TRBV19 and J is TRBJ2-1, with 7 positions matching TRBD2. CDR3 length: 14 amino acids. CDR1 is LNHDA and CDR2 is SQIVND in the germline V gene (reference sequence). The V and J ends lost 3 bases and 3 bases, in that order; junction bases with no gene match: 2. CDR3 in amino acids: CASSMGGDYNEQFF. The CDR3 region has the DNA TGTGCCAGTAGTATGGGGGGGGACTACAATGAGCAGTTCTTC.

This chain connects TRBV5-6 to TRBJ2-5; no reliable D call. Deletions cut 1 base from V and 7 bases from J, with 14 bases between. Germline V lookup: CDR1 SGHDT, CDR2 YYEEEE. This CDR3 is built from 14 residues. CDR3 protein: CASSLFITLGTQYF. CDR3 DNA sequence: TGTGCCAGCAGCTTGTTTATAACTCTAGGGACCCAGTACTTC. Combining the CDR3 with reference TRBV5-6 and TRBJ2-5 gives the whole variable domain DAGVTQSPTHLIKTRGQQVTLRCSPKSGHDTVSWYQQALGQGPQFIFQYYEEEERQRGNFPDRFSGHQFPNYSSELNVNALLLGDSALYLCASSLFITLGTQYFGPGTRLLVL.

The genes are TRBV7-2 and TRBJ1-2; a possible D gene is TRBD1 (6 bases). The germline V and J ends were trimmed by 6 bases and 8 bases, with 13 bases remaining between them. Per the germline V gene, CDR1 is SGHTA and CDR2 is FQGNSA. The CDR3 runs 12 residues. The DNA of the CDR3 is TGTGCCAGCAGACCGGACAGAGGGGGCTACACCTTC. Translation: CASRPDRGGYTF.

This clone appeared once. The chain couples TRBV2 to TRBJ2-3, with 7 bases identical to TRBD2. Per the germline V gene, CDR1 is SNHLY and CDR2 is FYNNEI. The CDR3 totals 14 residues. V lost 8 bases to trimming and J lost 2 bases; unmatched junction nucleotides: 7. This CDR3 reads CASSWLAATDTQYF. The CDR3 nucleotides are TGTGCCAGCTCGTGGCTAGCGGCCACAGATACGCAGTATTTT.

The rearrangement uses TRBV14 and TRBJ1-6; D remains ambiguous. V lost 1 base, J lost 8 bases, and 6 bases lay in between. Germline CDR1 reads SGHDN; CDR2 reads FVKESK. The CDR3 has 13 residues. The CDR3 nucleotides read TGTGCCAGCAGCCAAGTTGCGGATTCACCCCTCCACTTT. This sequence encodes CASSQVADSPLHF.

The rearrangement links TRBV6-5 to TRBJ1-5, with 8 positions matching TRBD1. The ends lost 5 bases at V and 4 bases at J; junction bases unmatched: 7. Germline V gene sequence: CDR1 MNHEY, CDR2 SVGAGI. The CDR3 runs 15 residues. The CDR3 nucleotides read TGTGCCAGCAGTCGAACAGGGGGTTTAAATCAGCCCCAGCATTTT. Translated: CASSRTGGLNQPQHF.

This rearrangement joins TRBV18 to TRBJ2-2, with 7 bases that match TRBD2. CDR3 length: 12 residues. Germline V gene data show CDR1 as KGHSH and CDR2 as LQKENI. Trimming removed 9 bases from V and 6 bases from J; junction bases left unmatched: 4. The CDR3 DNA sequence: TGTGCCAGTAGAGCGGGGCCCGGGGAGCTGTTTTTT. Translation gives CASRAGPGELFF.

This clone has a handful of counts. J is TRBJ2-7 and V is TRBV4-3; D is possibly TRBD2 (5 bases). The CDR3 has 15 residues. Between the trimmed V and J ends, which lost 2 bases and 2 bases, there was a span of 13 bases. CDR1 and CDR2 (germline): LGHNA, YSLEER. This CDR3 is CASSQSELDPYEQYF. The DNA of the CDR3 is TGCGCCAGCAGCCAATCGGAACTAGATCCCTACGAGCAGTACTTC.

In the case of this clone: Other DNA sequences within the sample encode an identical CDR3. V and J are TRBV6-1 and TRBJ2-7, with 7 bases matching TRBD1. In germline, CDR1 is MNHNS, CDR2 SASEGT. Trimming removed 3 bases from V and 1 base from J; junction bases left unmatched: 3. CDR3 length: 14 residues. The DNA of the CDR3 is TGTGCCAGCAGTGAGGGGGACAGTTCCTACGAGCAGTACTTC. Its protein product is CASSEGDSSYEQYF.